The source of this TCR beta chain is a study of cytomegalovirus exposure and HLA in healthy donors. Study-wide background: In a later analysis, it was reported that the 120 or so validation repertoires had been produced on the same platform as the roughly 610 repertoires belonging to the first cohort. Study-wide results and limits: TCR sequences were mostly rare, though some public TCRs occurred in many donors. Among TCR beta chains, those listed as cytomegalovirus-associated numbered about 160.

A remark on this clone: What it binds is unknown.

Repertoires were generated with immunoSEQ multiplex PCR, while TCRdb's copy carries only in-frame clones and drops some. The sample yields more than 45,000 clones, roughly nine tenths seen once. The length of the CDR3 is 14 residues. CDR1 is LGHNT and CDR2 is FRNRAP in the germline V gene. The V and J ends lost 0 bases and 5 bases respectively, with 10 bases between them. V is TRBV12-5 and J is TRBJ2-5; D is possibly TRBD2 (7 bases). Specimen: PBMCs. The sequence came from a woman in her 30s in good health and CMV-seronegative. The CDR3 DNA is TGTGCTAGTGGTTTGGTGGGGGGGCGGGAGACCCAGTACTTC. It codes for CASGLVGGRETQYF.